This TCR beta chain was retrieved from a study of Ad26.COV2.S vaccination and SARS-CoV-2 variants. Overall study: Enrolled in COV1001, the donor was in the Ad26.COV2.S trial arm, which received the vaccine.

General observations from the study: Measurements of TCR breadth and depth may have given underestimates of the total T cell responses. Measurement of non-spike TCR breadth gave similar results in vaccine and placebo recipients.

The treatment was: roughly 18 received Ad26.COV2.S at low or high dose, single or two shots; 5 received placebo; per-sample allocation not given. Collection of samples fell on day 63 after the first vaccine or placebo injection. This table comes from immunoSEQ multiplex PCR, and its TCRdb copy is limited to in-frame clones, with some not included. The sample lists hundreds of thousands of clones; more than 70% were seen once. This clone was seen more than once but under ten times. Its target is not known. This CDR3 is built from 12 residues. From germline, CDR1 is SGHNT and CDR2 YYREEE (reference sequence). Trimming cost V 3 bases and J 3 bases, with 7 bases left between them.

The sample was peripheral blood, taken in a trial of Ad26.COV2.S vaccine versus placebo. The chain couples TRBV5-4 to TRBJ2-7; weak D call: TRBD1 (5 bases). The source is a person between 18 and 65 years old who received the Ad26.COV2.S COVID-19 vaccine or a placebo. The CDR3 nucleotides read TGTGCCAGCAGCTGGGGCGGCTACGAGCAGTACTTC. Translated: CASSWGGYEQYF.